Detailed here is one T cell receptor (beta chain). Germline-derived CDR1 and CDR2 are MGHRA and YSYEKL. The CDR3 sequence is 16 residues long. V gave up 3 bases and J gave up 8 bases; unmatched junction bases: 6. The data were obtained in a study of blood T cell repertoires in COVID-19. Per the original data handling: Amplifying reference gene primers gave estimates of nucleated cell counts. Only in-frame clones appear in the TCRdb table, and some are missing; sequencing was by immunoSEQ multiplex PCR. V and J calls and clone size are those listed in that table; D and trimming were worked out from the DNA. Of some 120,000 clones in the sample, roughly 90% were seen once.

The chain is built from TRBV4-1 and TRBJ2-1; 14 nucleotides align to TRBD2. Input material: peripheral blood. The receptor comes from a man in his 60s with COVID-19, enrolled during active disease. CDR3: CASSQRLAGGFDEQFF. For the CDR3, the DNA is TGCGCCAGCAGCCAGAGACTAGCGGGAGGGTTTGATGAGCAGTTCTTC.